The 29 T cell receptor beta chains presented below share a single source sample, sequenced in a study of long-term antiretroviral therapy in people with HIV. Running of the v3.0 immunoSEQ assay took place at survey level. Assay: immunoSEQ multiplex PCR; the TCRdb copy retains only in-frame clones and omits some. In the table there are roughly 20,000 clones, approximately 86% of which are singletons. The source was unsorted PBMCs, collected 0.5 years after starting antiretroviral therapy. The receptors come from a man aged 35 to 55 with HIV.

The chain has TRBV7-2 and TRBJ2-5; D possibly corresponds to TRBD2 (5 bases). The CDR3 runs to 13 residues. CDR1 is SGHTA, CDR2 FQGNSA, per germline. The V and J ends lost 2 bases and 5 bases respectively, with 9 bases between them. The CDR3: CASSLRRGETQYF. The CDR3 nucleotides read TGTGCCAGCAGCTTACGTAGAGGGGAGACCCAGTACTTC.

The chain links TRBV19 to TRBJ2-3; D is undetermined. V lost 5 bases, J lost 1 base, and 7 bases lay in between. Germline lookup yields CDR1 LNHDA and CDR2 SQIVND (reference sequence). The CDR3 consists of 13 residues. The CDR3 sequence is CASSQRGTDTQYF. The CDR3 DNA reads as TGTGCCAGTAGTCAACGGGGCACAGATACGCAGTATTTT.

V gene TRBV27 combines with J gene TRBJ1-5; no clear D gene. Per the germline V gene, CDR1 is MNHEY and CDR2 is SMNVEV (reference sequence). CDR3 length: 14 residues. V was clipped by 5 bases and J by 2 bases, with 10 bases between them. CDR3 coding DNA: TGTGCCAGCAGTCTTTCTGGGGGCAATCAGCCCCAGCATTTT. Translation gives CASSLSGGNQPQHF.

The J gene is TRBJ2-7, the V gene TRBV19; D not resolved. Germline loops: CDR1 LNHDA, CDR2 SQIVND (reference sequence). The CDR3 is 13 amino acids. Between the trimmed V and J ends, which lost 1 base and 6 bases, there was a span of 10 bases. CDR3: CASSIGVTVEQYF. The CDR3 coding sequence is TGTGCCAGTAGTATAGGAGTTACTGTCGAGCAGTACTTC.

The rearrangement joins TRBV7-2 to TRBJ2-1; 11 bases agree with TRBD2. Germline CDR1 SGHTA, CDR2 FQGNSA. The CDR3 length is 16 residues. The junction had 9 bases not matched to a gene; V was cut back by 5 bases and J by 6 bases. The CDR3 reads CASSPSGTSGPNEQFF. In nucleotides, the CDR3 is TGTGCCAGCAGCCCATCCGGGACTAGCGGACCCAATGAGCAGTTCTTC.

This chain connects TRBV30 to TRBJ1-4; no clear D. V dropped 4 bases and J dropped 7 bases, with 13 bases sitting between them. The CDR3 is 13 amino acids. Germline V lookup: CDR1 GTSNPN, CDR2 SVGIG (reference sequence). CDR3 protein: CAWTPHVGEKLFF. The CDR3 DNA reads TGTGCCTGGACTCCGCATGTCGGTGAAAAACTGTTTTTT.

This rearrangement joins TRBV27 to TRBJ1-1, with 8 bases that match TRBD1. The CDR3 runs to 13 residues. Unmatched junction bases numbered 4, after V lost 3 bases and J lost 7 bases. Germline CDR1 reads MNHEY; CDR2 reads SMNVEV (reference sequence). The chain's CDR3 is CASSLIQGGEAFF. DNA of the CDR3: TGTGCCAGCAGTTTGATACAGGGGGGTGAAGCTTTCTTT.

V gene TRBV11-2 combines with J gene TRBJ1-6; D is perhaps TRBD1 (5 bases). The V gene's germline CDR1 is SGHAT and CDR2 FQNNGV. V was cut by 4 bases and J by 8 bases, with 12 bases left in between. The CDR3 totals 14 residues. This chain's CDR3 is CASSSGTGDSPLHF. CDR3 sequence (DNA): TGTGCCAGCAGCTCCGGGACTGGCGATTCACCCCTCCACTTT.

The chain employs TRBV4-3 and TRBJ1-2; D not certain. The CDR3 has 15 amino acids. Trimming left V 0 bases short and J 0 bases short, with 8 bases between. CDR1 and CDR2 (germline): LGHNA, YSLEER. DNA of the CDR3: TGCGCCAGCAGCCAAGATCCGGGATCTAACTATGGCTACACCTTC. Translated, it gives CASSQDPGSNYGYTF.

In its sample, this clone was seen a few times. The chain carries TRBV27 and TRBJ2-1; TRBD2 might be the D (6 bases). The ends were cut back, 5 bases at V and 2 bases at J, with 16 bases in the middle. The CDR3 contains 16 residues. The germline V gene encodes CDR1 MNHEY and CDR2 SMNVEV (reference sequence). The CDR3 reads CASSPGTSPPYNEQFF. The CDR3 region has the DNA TGTGCCAGCAGTCCCGGGACTTCACCCCCCTACAATGAGCAGTTCTTC.

The chain couples TRBV5-1 to TRBJ2-7, with a weak D call TRBD2 (5 bases). The CDR3 runs 14 residues. The germline CDR1 and CDR2 sequences are SGHRS and YFSETQ. V lost 0 bases to trimming and J lost 7 bases, with 14 bases between them. CDR3 residues: CASSLASGSLEQYF. As DNA, the CDR3 is TGCGCCAGCAGCTTGGCTTCGGGATCCCTAGAGCAGTACTTC.

The rearrangement links TRBV7-9 to TRBJ2-1; D unresolved. Trimming took off 3 bases at V and 7 bases at J, with 4 bases between the two ends. The length of the CDR3 is 11 residues. The germline gives CDR1 SEHNR, CDR2 FQNEAQ (reference sequence). As DNA, the CDR3 is TGTGCCAGCAGCTTTAGGAATGAGCAGTTCTTC. Protein sequence: CASSFRNEQFF.

The chain combines TRBV5-1 with TRBJ2-3, with no clear D. V shed 3 bases and J shed 0 bases, with 2 bases lying between them. Germline V gene sequence: CDR1 SGHRS, CDR2 YFSETQ. This CDR3 is 12 amino acids long. CDR3 region: CASSSSTDTQYF. CDR3 bases: TGCGCCAGCAGCTCCAGCACAGATACGCAGTATTTT.

The rearrangement uses TRBV7-9 and TRBJ1-6; D call uncertain. Germline loops: CDR1 SEHNR, CDR2 FQNEAQ (reference sequence). CDR3 size: 15 residues. V was cut by 6 bases and J by 0 bases, with 9 bases left in between. This CDR3 reads CASRGGSSYNSPLHF. The CDR3 DNA is TGTGCCAGCAGGGGAGGGAGCTCCTATAATTCACCCCTCCACTTT.

This chain links TRBV6-4 with TRBJ1-2, with 9 bases identical to TRBD1. The germline gives CDR1 MRHNA, CDR2 SNTAGT. The trim removed 0 bases at V and 8 bases at J, leaving 7 bases unmatched. There are 15 residues in the CDR3. The CDR3 here is CASSDSTGGLGGYTF. The CDR3 region has the DNA TGTGCCAGCAGTGACTCGACAGGGGGACTAGGGGGCTACACCTTC.

This chain uses TRBV20-1 with TRBJ1-4; no clear D. There are 11 residues in the CDR3. Germline V gene sequence: CDR1 DFQATT, CDR2 SNEGSKA (reference sequence). V lost 1 base and J lost 8, with 5 bases in between. The DNA for the CDR3 is TGCAGTGCTAGAGTTCGGGAAAAACTGTTTTTT. As protein: CSARVREKLFF.

This chain connects TRBV7-9 to TRBJ2-7, with unresolved D. This CDR3 is 11 amino acids long. The germline V gene has CDR1 SEHNR and CDR2 FQNEAQ (reference sequence). The V and J ends lost 5 bases and 2 bases respectively, with 4 bases between them. CDR3 loop: CASSAAYEQYF. For the CDR3, the DNA is TGTGCCAGCAGCGCCGCCTACGAGCAGTACTTC.

The chain employs TRBV10-3 and TRBJ1-1, with D perhaps TRBD1 (5 bases). This CDR3 has 13 amino acids. Germline CDR1 is ENHRY and CDR2 is SYGVKD. Trimming took 2 bases from V and 11 from J, leaving 15 bases between them. CDR3 in DNA: TGTGCCATCAGTGAGCCTCAGGGAGGGGAGGCTTTCTTT. Its protein is CAISEPQGGEAFF.

The V gene is TRBV27, the J gene TRBJ1-5; tentative D call: TRBD1 (5 bases). CDR1 is MNHEY and CDR2 is SMNVEV in the germline V gene (reference sequence). The CDR3 length is 13 residues. The ends were cut back, 1 base at V and 7 bases at J, with 8 bases in the middle. In DNA form, the CDR3 reads TGTGCCAGCAGTTTATTTGGGGGACAGCCCCAGCATTTT. Translation: CASSLFGGQPQHF.

This chain joins TRBV28 and TRBJ2-5; D possibly corresponds to TRBD1 (5 bases). Trimming left V 5 bases short and J 2 bases short, with 12 bases between. Germline assignment: CDR1 MDHEN and CDR2 SYDVKM. The CDR3 runs to 14 residues. The CDR3 is CASSPRAVQETQYF. CDR3 coding DNA: TGTGCCAGCAGTCCCAGGGCAGTTCAAGAGACCCAGTACTTC.

V is TRBV2 and J is TRBJ2-5; 7 nucleotides match TRBD2. The CDR3 totals 17 residues. Germline V lookup: CDR1 SNHLY, CDR2 FYNNEI. V was clipped by 10 bases and J by 6 bases; unmatched bases: 23. The CDR3 bases are TGTGCCAACTCCGCCCTTGGGGAGGGTTTTGAGGAACAGACCCAGTACTTC. Translation: CANSALGEGFEEQTQYF.

The chain links TRBV27 to TRBJ2-3, with TRBD2 matching 12 bases. Unmatched junction bases numbered 15, after V lost 6 bases and J lost 5 bases. This CDR3 contains 18 residues. Germline V gene sequence: CDR1 MNHEY, CDR2 SMNVEV (reference sequence). CDR3 nucleotide sequence: TGTGCCAGCAGGAATGCTAGCGGGAGGGAAGGATGGGAAGATACGCAGTATTTT. It is translated as CASRNASGREGWEDTQYF.

This rearrangement joins TRBV15 to TRBJ2-7; 9 bases agree with TRBD1. The ends lost 4 bases at V and 3 bases at J; junction bases unmatched: 7. Germline V gene sequence: CDR1 LNHNV, CDR2 YYDKDF (reference sequence). The CDR3 is 15 amino acids. The CDR3 nucleotides are TGTGCCACCAGCAAGACAGGGGGGGGAATCTACGAGCAGTACTTC. It codes for CATSKTGGGIYEQYF.

This sequence joins TRBV10-3 and TRBJ2-7; 13 bases agree with TRBD2. V dropped 6 bases and J dropped 6; count of bases not matched to a gene: 2. Germline-derived CDR1 and CDR2 are ENHRY and SYGVKD. This CDR3 comprises 13 residues. CDR3 residues: CAISGLAGVEQYF. The CDR3 region has the DNA TGTGCCATCAGCGGACTAGCGGGAGTCGAGCAGTACTTC.

The V and J genes are TRBV19 and TRBJ1-4; possible D gene TRBD1, 5 bases. Trimming shortened V by 5 bases and J by 0 bases, and 10 bases separated the two germline ends. The CDR3 has 15 amino acids. The germline CDR1 and CDR2 sequences are LNHDA and SQIVND (reference sequence). The CDR3 DNA sequence: TGTGCCAGTAGTCCAGGGTACGCAACTAATGAAAAACTGTTTTTT. Translating gives CASSPGYATNEKLFF. The variable domain in full, with the rest retrieved from reference TRBV19 and TRBJ1-4, is DGGITQSPKYLFRKEGQNVTLSCEQNLNHDAMYWYRQDPGQGLRLIYYSQIVNDFQKGDIAEGYSVSREKKESFPLTVTSAQKNPTAFYLCASSPGYATNEKLFFGSGTQLSVL.

The J gene is TRBJ2-3, the V gene TRBV7-8, with D perhaps TRBD2 (5 bases). The CDR3 consists of 15 residues. V was trimmed by 2 bases and J by 4 bases, leaving 13 bases between them. Germline CDR1 SGHVS, CDR2 FQNEAQ. This chain's CDR3 is CASSLTRGSSDTQYF. The CDR3 DNA sequence: TGTGCCAGCAGCTTAACCCGGGGTAGTTCAGATACGCAGTATTTT.

A few counts support this clone. The chain links TRBV7-3 to TRBJ2-3, with 9 bases fitting TRBD2. Looked up from germline, CDR1 is SGHTA and CDR2 is FQGTGA. J lost 4 bases, V lost 1 base, and 9 bases had no gene match. The CDR3 is 17 residues long. The CDR3 nucleotides read TGTGCCAGCAGCTTAATCCCGGCGGGGGGGCAGGCAGATACGCAGTATTTT. Its protein product is CASSLIPAGGQADTQYF.

The chain links TRBV30 to TRBJ2-7; D ambiguous. The V end lost 2 bases, the J end lost 9 bases, and 11 bases lay between the germline ends. This CDR3 is 11 amino acids long. The V gene's germline CDR1 is GTSNPN and CDR2 SVGIG (reference sequence). In nucleotides, the CDR3 is TGTGCCTGGAGTACCCATGGTGGGCAGTACTTC. It translates to CAWSTHGGQYF.

The chain employs TRBV11-1 and TRBJ1-2, with unresolved D. With 1 base removed from V and 4 bases from J, the gap between germline ends came to 10 bases. The CDR3 consists of 14 residues. Germline V gene data show CDR1 as SGHAT and CDR2 as FQDESV (reference sequence). The chain's CDR3 is CASSLDMSSYGYTF. As DNA, the CDR3 is TGTGCCAGCAGCTTAGATATGTCCTCCTATGGCTACACCTTC.